These 9 T cell receptor beta chains originate from one sample sequenced in a study of blood T cell repertoires in COVID-19. Produced via immunoSEQ multiplex PCR; TCRdb's table is partial and in-frame only. This table holds about 140,000 clones, 65% to 80% found once. Source material: peripheral blood. The receptor source for this set is a woman in her sixties or seventies with acute or convalescent COVID-19.

The chain combines TRBV25-1 with TRBJ2-1; 7 bases agree with TRBD2. Germline V gives CDR1 MGHDK, CDR2 SYGVNS. The ends lost 9 bases at V and 5 bases at J; junction bases unmatched: 4. The CDR3 is made up of 12 amino acids. The CDR3 DNA follows: TGTGCCAGTGGACTAGTCAACAATGAGCAGTTCTTC. This translates into CASGLVNNEQFF.

This rearrangement joins TRBV7-2 to TRBJ2-1, with D hard to call. This CDR3 has 16 residues. Germline V gives CDR1 SGHTA, CDR2 FQGNSA. The V end was cut by 0 bases, the J end by 4 bases, with 13 bases between. Written as DNA, the CDR3 is TGTGCCAGCAGCTTAGCGGTTGTAGCTGTTTACAATGAGCAGTTCTTC. It is translated as CASSLAVVAVYNEQFF.

The chain recombines TRBV15 with TRBJ2-1, with TRBD1 as a possible D gene (6 bases). V was pared by 3 bases and J by 3 bases, with 18 bases between. Per germline, CDR1 LNHNV and CDR2 YYDKDF (reference sequence). The CDR3 is 17 residues long. CDR3 sequence: CATSSATGNPHYNEQFF. Written as DNA, the CDR3 is TGTGCCACCAGCAGCGCTACAGGGAACCCCCACTACAATGAGCAGTTCTTC.

The count of this clone is one. The chain combines TRBV3-1 (or the pseudogene TRBV3-2) with TRBJ1-4, with D possibly being TRBD1 (5 bases). The CDR3 covers 17 residues. Germline V gene sequence: CDR1 LGHDT, CDR2 YNNKEL (reference sequence). Trimming stripped 1 base from V and 5 bases from J, with 17 bases between. As DNA, the CDR3 is TGTGCCAGCAGCCAAGTCCAGGGTGCGTGGGAAAATGAAAAACTGTTTTTT. It translates to CASSQVQGAWENEKLFF.

The rearrangement joins TRBV4-2 to TRBJ2-7; 7 positions agree with TRBD2. The V segment lost 1 base and the J segment 6 bases; nucleotides outside the gene matches: 3. CDR3 length equals 13 residues. Germline loops: CDR1 LGHNA, CDR2 YNFKEQ. In DNA, the CDR3 is TGTGCCAGCAGCCAAGTTGCGGGAGTCGAGCAGTACTTC. This sequence encodes CASSQVAGVEQYF.

The genes are TRBV11-1 and TRBJ1-3; D not certain. This CDR3 is built from 16 residues. Germline V gene lookup returns CDR1 SGHAT and CDR2 FQDESV (reference sequence). V was cut by 3 bases and J by 4 bases, with 16 bases left in between. CDR3 DNA: TGTGCCAGCAGCTTTACTTTCGGAGGGAACGGAAACACCATATATTTT. Translation gives CASSFTFGGNGNTIYF.

A few counts support this clone. This sequence joins TRBV6-4 and TRBJ2-1, with TRBD2 as a possible D gene (6 bases). There are 14 residues in the CDR3. Germline CDR1 is MRHNA and CDR2 is SNTAGT. The V gene lost 4 bases and the J gene lost 6 bases, with 13 bases spanning the gap. CDR3 nucleotide sequence: TGTGCCAGCAGTGTTGGACTATCGTCCAATGAGCAGTTCTTC. This sequence encodes CASSVGLSSNEQFF.

The chain is built from TRBV5-1 and TRBJ2-1; 12 positions match TRBD2. The ends lost 7 bases at V and 9 bases at J; junction bases unmatched: 11. The CDR3 runs 15 residues. Per germline, CDR1 SGHRS and CDR2 YFSETQ. The CDR3 nucleotides are TGCGCCAGCGCTCCAAGGACTAGCGGGATGAGTGAGCAGTTCTTC. Amino acid sequence: CASAPRTSGMSEQFF.

The chain combines TRBV5-4 with TRBJ2-7, with TRBD1 matching 7 bases. Looked up from germline, CDR1 is SGHNT and CDR2 is YYREEE (reference sequence). The V gene end was trimmed by 0 bases and the J gene end by 5 bases; junction bases not matched to a gene: 11. The CDR3 has 16 residues. The CDR3 DNA is TGTGCCAGCAGCTTGGAAGAAAGACAGGGTTGGAACGAGCAGTACTTC. Residues: CASSLEERQGWNEQYF.